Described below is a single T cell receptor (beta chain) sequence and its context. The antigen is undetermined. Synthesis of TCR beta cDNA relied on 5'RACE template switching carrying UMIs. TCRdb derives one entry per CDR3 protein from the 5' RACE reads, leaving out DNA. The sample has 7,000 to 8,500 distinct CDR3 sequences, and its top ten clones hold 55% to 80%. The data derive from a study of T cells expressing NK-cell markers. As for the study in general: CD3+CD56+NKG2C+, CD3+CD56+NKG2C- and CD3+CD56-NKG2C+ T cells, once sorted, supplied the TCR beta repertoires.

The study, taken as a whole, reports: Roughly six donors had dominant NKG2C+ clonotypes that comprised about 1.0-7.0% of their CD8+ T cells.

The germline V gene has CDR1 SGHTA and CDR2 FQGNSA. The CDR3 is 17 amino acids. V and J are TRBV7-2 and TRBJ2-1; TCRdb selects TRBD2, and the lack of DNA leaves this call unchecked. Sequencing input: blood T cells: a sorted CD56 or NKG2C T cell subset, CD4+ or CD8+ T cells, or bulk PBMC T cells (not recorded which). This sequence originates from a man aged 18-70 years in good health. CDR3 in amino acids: CASSIQSGLAGYNEQFF.